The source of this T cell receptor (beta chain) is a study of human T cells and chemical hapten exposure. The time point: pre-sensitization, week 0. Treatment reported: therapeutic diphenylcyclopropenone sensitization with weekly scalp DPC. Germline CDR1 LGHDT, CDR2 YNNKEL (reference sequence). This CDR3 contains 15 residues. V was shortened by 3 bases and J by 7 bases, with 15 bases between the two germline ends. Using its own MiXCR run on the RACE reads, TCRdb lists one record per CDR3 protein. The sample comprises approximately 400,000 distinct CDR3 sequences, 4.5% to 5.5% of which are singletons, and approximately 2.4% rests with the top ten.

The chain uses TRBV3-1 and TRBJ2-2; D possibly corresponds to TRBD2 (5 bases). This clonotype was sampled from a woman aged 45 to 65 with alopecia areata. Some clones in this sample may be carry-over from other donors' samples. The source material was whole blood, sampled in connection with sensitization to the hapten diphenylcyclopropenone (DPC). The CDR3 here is CASSQGRGNGGELFF. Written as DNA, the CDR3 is TGTGCCAGCAGCCAGGGGAGAGGGAACGGCGGGGAGCTGTTTTTT.